This T cell receptor (beta chain) derives from a study of OX40 agonist ivuxolimab in advanced cancers. Describing the broader study: The costimulatory receptor OX40 (CD134) was targeted by ivuxolimab, a fully human IgG2 agonistic monoclonal antibody. Intravenous ivuxolimab was administered to patients every 2 weeks at six dose levels: 0.01, 0.1, 0.3, 1.5, 3 and 10 mg/kg. Of the approximately 53 patients in dose escalation, about 19 had hepatocellular carcinoma, about 15 had melanoma, 9 had renal cell carcinoma and 9 had head and neck cancer. A male proportion of 82.7% and a mean age of 60 years, ranging from roughly 23 to 80, were recorded for the dose-escalation cohort. Prior anti-PD-1, anti-PD-L1 or anti-CTLA-4 therapy was permitted, and about two fifths of dose-escalation patients had received checkpoint inhibitors. Partial responses occurred in three dose-escalation patients, of whom one had hepatocellular carcinoma and two had cutaneous melanoma. The point of sequencing TCRbeta in the periphery was to test whether ivuxolimab changed TCR sequence diversity and drove clonal T-cell expansion. The paper covers the monotherapy dose-escalation part of the phase I ivuxolimab trial, which included N of about 50 patients. Results and caveats for the whole study, not just this receptor: After ivuxolimab, CD8+ T cells had more expanded clones than CD4+ T cells on average. Which antigens the clonally expanded peripheral T cells were specific for was not determined. Low levels of normalized T-cell clonal expansion were also seen in some patients who did not respond. At doses of 0.1 to 3.0 mg/kg, clonal expansion of both CD4+ and CD8+ blood T cells was observed from baseline to week 6. In the 0.1-3.0 mg/kg groups, partial responders had among the lowest normalized peripheral clonal expansion, particularly in CD8+ T cells.

For this clone: Its antigen specificity is not known. The sample holds no much larger clone one base away, and base qualities are not on file.

The CDR3 sequence holds 20 residues, the cysteine and phenylalanine included. Only CDR3 DNA remains: 60 bases, in frame from the first base. Trimming removed 1 base from V and 5 bases from J; the gene matches leave 22 bases unexplained. According to the germline V gene, CDR1 reads SGHDN and CDR2 reads FVKESK. Patients with a history of autoimmune disease or receiving systemic immunosuppression were excluded from the trial. In every dose cohort, peripheral blood was drawn for TCR sequencing at baseline, cycle 4 day 1, and cycle 7 day 1. The samples were taken from a phase I, first-in-human, multicenter, open-label dose-escalation trial of ivuxolimab. Adults with locally advanced or metastatic melanoma, renal cell carcinoma, hepatocellular carcinoma or head and neck squamous cell carcinoma were enrolled in the trial. CD4+ and CD8+ T cells were sorted separately from peripheral blood before TCR sequencing.

To sequence the TCRbeta CDR3 region, genomic DNA was isolated from the sorted cells. The immunoSEQ Assay was used to sequence the TCRbeta CDR3 regions. Drawn from immuneACCESS, this table holds only the in-frame rearrangements with V and J called that TCRdb kept. Clones are partly lost; checked studies trace under half to an unresolved V gene and leave the rest unexplained. Present in this sample are about 79,000 clones, around 90% of which were seen just once. The ten largest clones capture under 15% of the sample. The sequence is built from TRBV14 and TRBJ1-1; 7 central bases correspond to TRBD1. The clonotype was recovered from an adult with an advanced solid tumor such as melanoma, head and neck, liver or kidney cancer. This specimen was CD4+ or CD8+ T cells sorted from blood, taken in a trial of the OX40 agonist ivuxolimab. The CDR3 region reads CASSQGGGKGARRSRTEAFF. DNA sequence: TGTGCCAGCAGCCAAGGAGGAGGTAAGGGGGCGAGAAGAAGTCGTACTGAAGCTTTCTTT.